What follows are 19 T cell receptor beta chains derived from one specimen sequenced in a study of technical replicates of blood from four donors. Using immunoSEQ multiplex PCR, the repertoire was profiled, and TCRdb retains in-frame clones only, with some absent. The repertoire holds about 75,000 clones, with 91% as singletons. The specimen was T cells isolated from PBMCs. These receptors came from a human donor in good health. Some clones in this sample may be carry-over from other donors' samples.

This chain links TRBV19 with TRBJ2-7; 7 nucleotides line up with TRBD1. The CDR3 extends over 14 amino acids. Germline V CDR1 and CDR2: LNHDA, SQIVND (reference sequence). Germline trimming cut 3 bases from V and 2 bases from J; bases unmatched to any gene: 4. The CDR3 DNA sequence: TGTGCCAGTAGTATTAAGGGGACAGCCTACGAGCAGTACTTC. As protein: CASSIKGTAYEQYF. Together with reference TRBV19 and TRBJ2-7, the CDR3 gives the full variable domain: DGGITQSPKYLFRKEGQNVTLSCEQNLNHDAMYWYRQDPGQGLRLIYYSQIVNDFQKGDIAEGYSVSREKKESFPLTVTSAQKNPTAFYLCASSIKGTAYEQYFGPGTRLTVT.

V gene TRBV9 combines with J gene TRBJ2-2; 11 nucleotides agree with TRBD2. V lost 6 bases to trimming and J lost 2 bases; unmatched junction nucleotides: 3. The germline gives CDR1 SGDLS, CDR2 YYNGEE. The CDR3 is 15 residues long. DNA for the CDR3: TGTGCCAGCAAACTAGCGGGAGACAACACCGGGGAGCTGTTTTTT. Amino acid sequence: CASKLAGDNTGELFF. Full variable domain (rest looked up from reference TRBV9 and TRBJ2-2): DSGVTQTPKHLITATGQRVTLRCSPRSGDLSVYWYQQSLDQGLQFLIQYYNGEERAKGNILERFSAQQFPDLHSELNLSSLELGDSALYFCASKLAGDNTGELFFGEGSRLTVL.

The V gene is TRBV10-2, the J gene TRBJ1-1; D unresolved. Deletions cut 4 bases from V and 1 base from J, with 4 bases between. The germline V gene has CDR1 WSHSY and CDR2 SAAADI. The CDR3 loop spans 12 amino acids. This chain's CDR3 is CASSGRNTEAFF. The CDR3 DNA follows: TGCGCCAGCAGTGGTAGGAACACTGAAGCTTTCTTT.

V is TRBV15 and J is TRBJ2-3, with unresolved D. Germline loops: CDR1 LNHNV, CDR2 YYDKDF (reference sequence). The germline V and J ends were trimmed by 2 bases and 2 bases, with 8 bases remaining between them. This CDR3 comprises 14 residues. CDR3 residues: CATSRLTATDTQYF. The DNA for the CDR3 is TGTGCCACCAGCAGACTAACAGCCACAGATACGCAGTATTTT. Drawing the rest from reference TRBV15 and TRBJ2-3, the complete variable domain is DAMVIQNPRYQVTQFGKPVTLSCSQTLNHNVMYWYQQKSSQAPKLLFHYYDKDFNNEADTPDNFQSRRPNTSFCFLDIRSPGLGDTAMYLCATSRLTATDTQYFGPGTRLTVL.

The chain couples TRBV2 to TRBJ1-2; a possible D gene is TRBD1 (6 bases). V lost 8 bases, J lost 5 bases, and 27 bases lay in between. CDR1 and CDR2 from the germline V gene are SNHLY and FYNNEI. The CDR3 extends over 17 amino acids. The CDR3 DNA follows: TGTGCCAGCGGTAGGGCAGGTACTTACCAGGGGCTGTATGGCTACACCTTC. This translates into CASGRAGTYQGLYGYTF.

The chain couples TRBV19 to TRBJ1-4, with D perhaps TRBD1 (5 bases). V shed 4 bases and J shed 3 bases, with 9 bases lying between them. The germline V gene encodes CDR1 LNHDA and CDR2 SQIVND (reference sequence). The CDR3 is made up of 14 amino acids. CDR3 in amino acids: CASSTGSANEKLFF. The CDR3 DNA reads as TGTGCCAGTAGTACAGGGTCTGCTAATGAAAAACTGTTTTTT.

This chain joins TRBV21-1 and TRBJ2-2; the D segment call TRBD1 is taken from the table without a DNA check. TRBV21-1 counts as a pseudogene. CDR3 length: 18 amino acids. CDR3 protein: CASSKGDGGGSDTGELFF. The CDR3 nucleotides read TGTGCCAGCAGCAAAGGGGACGGAGGGGGCTCTGACACCGGGGAGCTGTTTTTT.

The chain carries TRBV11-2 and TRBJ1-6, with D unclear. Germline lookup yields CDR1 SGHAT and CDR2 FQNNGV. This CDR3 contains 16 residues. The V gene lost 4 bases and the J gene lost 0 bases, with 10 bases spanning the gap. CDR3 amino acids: CASSSGISSYNSPLHF. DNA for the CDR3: TGTGCCAGCAGCTCCGGGATAAGCTCCTATAATTCACCCCTCCACTTT.

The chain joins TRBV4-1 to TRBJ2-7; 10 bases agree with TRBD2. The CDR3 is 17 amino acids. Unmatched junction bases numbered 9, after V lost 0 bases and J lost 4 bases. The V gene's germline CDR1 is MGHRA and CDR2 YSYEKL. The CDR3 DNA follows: TGCGCCAGCAGCCAAGATGAGCTAGCGGGAGTTGATTACGAGCAGTACTTC. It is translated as CASSQDELAGVDYEQYF.

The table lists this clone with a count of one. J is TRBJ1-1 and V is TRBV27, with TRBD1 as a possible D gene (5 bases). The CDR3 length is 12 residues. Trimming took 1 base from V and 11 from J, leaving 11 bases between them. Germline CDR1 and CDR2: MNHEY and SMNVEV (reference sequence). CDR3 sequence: CASSLFKGKAFF. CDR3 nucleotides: TGTGCCAGCAGTTTATTTAAGGGGAAGGCTTTCTTT.

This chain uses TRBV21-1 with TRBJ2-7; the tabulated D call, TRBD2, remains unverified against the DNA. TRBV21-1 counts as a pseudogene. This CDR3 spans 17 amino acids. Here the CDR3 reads CASSKISSGGGTYEQYF. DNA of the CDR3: TGTGCCAGCAGCAAAATTTCGTCAGGTGGGGGGACCTACGAGCAGTACTTC.

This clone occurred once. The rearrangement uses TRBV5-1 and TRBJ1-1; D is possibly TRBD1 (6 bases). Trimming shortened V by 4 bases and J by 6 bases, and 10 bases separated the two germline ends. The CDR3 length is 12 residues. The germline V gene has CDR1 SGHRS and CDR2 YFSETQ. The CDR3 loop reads CASSAGTPEAFF. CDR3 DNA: TGCGCCAGCAGCGCCGGGACACCTGAAGCTTTCTTT.

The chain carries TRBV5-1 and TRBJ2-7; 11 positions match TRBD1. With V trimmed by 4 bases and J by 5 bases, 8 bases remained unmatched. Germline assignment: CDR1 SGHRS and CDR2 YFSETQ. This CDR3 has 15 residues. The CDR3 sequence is CASSRGTGGLHEQYF. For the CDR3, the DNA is TGCGCCAGCAGCAGGGGGACAGGGGGTTTACACGAGCAGTACTTC.

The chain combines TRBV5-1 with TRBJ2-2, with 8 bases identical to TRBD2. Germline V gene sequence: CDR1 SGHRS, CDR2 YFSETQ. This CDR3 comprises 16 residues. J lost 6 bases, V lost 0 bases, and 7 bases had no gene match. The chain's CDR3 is CASSLVPGTSSGELFF. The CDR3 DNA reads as TGCGCCAGCAGCTTGGTTCCAGGGACTAGTTCCGGGGAGCTGTTTTTT.

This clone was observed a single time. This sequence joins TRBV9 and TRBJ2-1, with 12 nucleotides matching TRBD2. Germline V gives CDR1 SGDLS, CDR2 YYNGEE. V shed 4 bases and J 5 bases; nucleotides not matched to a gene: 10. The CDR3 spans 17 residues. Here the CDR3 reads CASSPRTSGTINNEQFF. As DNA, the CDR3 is TGTGCCAGCAGCCCAAGGACTAGCGGGACAATTAACAATGAGCAGTTCTTC. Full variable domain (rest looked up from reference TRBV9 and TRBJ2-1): DSGVTQTPKHLITATGQRVTLRCSPRSGDLSVYWYQQSLDQGLQFLIQYYNGEERAKGNILERFSAQQFPDLHSELNLSSLELGDSALYFCASSPRTSGTINNEQFFGPGTRLTVL.

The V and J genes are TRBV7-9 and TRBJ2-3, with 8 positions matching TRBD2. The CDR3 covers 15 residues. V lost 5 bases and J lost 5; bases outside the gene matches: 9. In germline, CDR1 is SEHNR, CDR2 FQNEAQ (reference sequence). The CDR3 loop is CASSHRREGQDTQYF. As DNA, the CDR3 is TGTGCCAGCAGCCACAGACGGGAGGGTCAAGATACGCAGTATTTT.

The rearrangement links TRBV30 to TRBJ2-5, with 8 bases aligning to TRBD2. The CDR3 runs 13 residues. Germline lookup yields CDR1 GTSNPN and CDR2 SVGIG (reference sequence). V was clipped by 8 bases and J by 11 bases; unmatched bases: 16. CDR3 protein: CARSGTSTGEQYF. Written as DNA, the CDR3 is TGTGCCCGCTCTGGGACTAGTACGGGGGAGCAGTACTTC.

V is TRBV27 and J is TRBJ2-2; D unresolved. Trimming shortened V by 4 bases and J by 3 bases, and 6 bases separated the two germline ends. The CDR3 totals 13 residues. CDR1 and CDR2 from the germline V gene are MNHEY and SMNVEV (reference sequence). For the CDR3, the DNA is TGTGCCAGCAGTTATAGTGACACCGGGGAGCTGTTTTTT. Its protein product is CASSYSDTGELFF.

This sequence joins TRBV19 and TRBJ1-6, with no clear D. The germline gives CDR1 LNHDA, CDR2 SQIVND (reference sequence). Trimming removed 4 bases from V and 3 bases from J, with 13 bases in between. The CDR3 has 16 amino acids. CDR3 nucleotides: TGTGCCAGTAGTACCCGACAAGCCATCTATAATTCACCCCTCCACTTT. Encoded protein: CASSTRQAIYNSPLHF.